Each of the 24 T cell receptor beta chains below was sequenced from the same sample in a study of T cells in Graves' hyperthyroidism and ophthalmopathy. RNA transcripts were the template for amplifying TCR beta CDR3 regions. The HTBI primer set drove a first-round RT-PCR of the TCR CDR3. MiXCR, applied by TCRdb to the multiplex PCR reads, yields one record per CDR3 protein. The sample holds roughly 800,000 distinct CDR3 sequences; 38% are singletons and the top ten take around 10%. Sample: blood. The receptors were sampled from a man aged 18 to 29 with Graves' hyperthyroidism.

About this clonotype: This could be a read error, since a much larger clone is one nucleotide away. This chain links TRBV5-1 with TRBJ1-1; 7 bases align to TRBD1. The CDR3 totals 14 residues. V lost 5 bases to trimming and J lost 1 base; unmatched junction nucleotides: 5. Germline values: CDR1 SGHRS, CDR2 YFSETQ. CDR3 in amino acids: CASRSGTENTEAFF. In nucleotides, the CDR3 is TGCGCCAGCAGGTCCGGGACAGAGAACACTGAAGCTTTCTTT.

Written as DNA, the CDR3 is TGTGCCACCAGCAGAGATCGGACGGGCATACGGGAAAAACTGTTTTTT. Protein product: CATSRDRTGIREKLFF. The chain is built from TRBV15 and TRBJ1-4; no clear D. The V and J ends lost 0 bases and 8 bases respectively, with 16 bases between them. This CDR3 has 16 residues. In germline, CDR1 is LNHNV, CDR2 YYDKDF (reference sequence).

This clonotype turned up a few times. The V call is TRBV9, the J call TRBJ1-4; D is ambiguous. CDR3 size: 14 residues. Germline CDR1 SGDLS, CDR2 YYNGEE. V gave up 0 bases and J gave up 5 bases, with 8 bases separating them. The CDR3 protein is CASSVGLRNEKLFF. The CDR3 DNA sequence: TGTGCCAGCAGCGTAGGCCTCCGCAATGAAAAACTGTTTTTT.

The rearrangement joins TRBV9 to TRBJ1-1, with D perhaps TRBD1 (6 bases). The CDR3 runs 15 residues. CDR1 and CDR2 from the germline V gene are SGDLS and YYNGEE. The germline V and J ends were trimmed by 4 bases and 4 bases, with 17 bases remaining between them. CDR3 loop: CASSPSGGQSTEAFF. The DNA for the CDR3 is TGTGCCAGCAGCCCAAGTGGGGGGCAAAGCACTGAAGCTTTCTTT.

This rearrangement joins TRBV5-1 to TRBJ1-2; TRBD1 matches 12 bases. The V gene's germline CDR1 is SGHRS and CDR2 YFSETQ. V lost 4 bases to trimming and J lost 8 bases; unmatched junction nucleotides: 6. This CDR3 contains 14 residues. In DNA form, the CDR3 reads TGCGCCAGCAGCGGGGGACAGGGGGCGGGCGGCTACACCTTC. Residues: CASSGGQGAGGYTF. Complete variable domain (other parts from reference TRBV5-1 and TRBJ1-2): KAGVTQTPRYLIKTRGQQVTLSCSPISGHRSVSWYQQTPGQGLQFLFEYFSETQRNKGNFPGRFSGRQFSNSRSEMNVSTLELGDSALYLCASSGGQGAGGYTFGSGTRLTVV.

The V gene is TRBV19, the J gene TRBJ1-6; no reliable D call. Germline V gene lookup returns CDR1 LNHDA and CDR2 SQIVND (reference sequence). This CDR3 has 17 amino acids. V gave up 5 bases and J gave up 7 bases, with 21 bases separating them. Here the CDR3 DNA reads TGTGCCAGTAGTCTCACGGACCATTCTTCGGGAAATTCACCCCTCCACTTT. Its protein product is CASSLTDHSSGNSPLHF.

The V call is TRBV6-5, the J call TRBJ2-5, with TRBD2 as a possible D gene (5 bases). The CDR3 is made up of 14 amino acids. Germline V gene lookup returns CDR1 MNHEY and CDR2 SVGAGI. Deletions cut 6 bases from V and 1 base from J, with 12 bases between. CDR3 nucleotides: TGTGCCAGCAGCCCACTAGTGGTCCAAGAGACCCAGTACTTC. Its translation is CASSPLVVQETQYF.

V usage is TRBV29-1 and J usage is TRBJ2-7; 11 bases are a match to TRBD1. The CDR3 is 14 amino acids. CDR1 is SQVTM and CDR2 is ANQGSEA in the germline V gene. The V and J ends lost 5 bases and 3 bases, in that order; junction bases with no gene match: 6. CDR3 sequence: CSVTTGTGGYEQYF. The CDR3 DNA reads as TGCAGCGTTACCACCGGGACAGGGGGCTACGAGCAGTACTTC.

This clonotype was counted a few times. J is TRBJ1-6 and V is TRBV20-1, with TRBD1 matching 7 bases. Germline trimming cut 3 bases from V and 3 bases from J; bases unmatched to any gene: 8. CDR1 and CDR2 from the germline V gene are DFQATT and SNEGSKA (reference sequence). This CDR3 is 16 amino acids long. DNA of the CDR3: TGCAGTGCTAGTAAAACAGGGGAGGGCTATAATTCACCCCTCCACTTT. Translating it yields CSASKTGEGYNSPLHF.

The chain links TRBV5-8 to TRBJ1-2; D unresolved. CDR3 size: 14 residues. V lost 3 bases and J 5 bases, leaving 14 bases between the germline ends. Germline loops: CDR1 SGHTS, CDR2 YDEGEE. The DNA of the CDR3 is TGTGCCAGCAGCTACCGGGATTTAGTGTATGGCTACACCTTC. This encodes CASSYRDLVYGYTF.

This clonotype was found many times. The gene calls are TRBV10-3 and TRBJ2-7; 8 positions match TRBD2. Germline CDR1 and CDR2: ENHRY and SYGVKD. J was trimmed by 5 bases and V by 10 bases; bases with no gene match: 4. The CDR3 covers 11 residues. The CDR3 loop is CATSSGNEQYF. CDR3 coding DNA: TGTGCCACTAGTAGCGGGAACGAGCAGTACTTC.

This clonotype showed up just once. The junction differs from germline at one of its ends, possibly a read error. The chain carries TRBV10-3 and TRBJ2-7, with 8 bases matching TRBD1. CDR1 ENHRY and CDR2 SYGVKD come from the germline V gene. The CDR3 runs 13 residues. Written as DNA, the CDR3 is TGTGCCATCAAGGACAGGGCTTCCGGAGAGCTGTACTTC. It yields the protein CAIKDRASGELYF.

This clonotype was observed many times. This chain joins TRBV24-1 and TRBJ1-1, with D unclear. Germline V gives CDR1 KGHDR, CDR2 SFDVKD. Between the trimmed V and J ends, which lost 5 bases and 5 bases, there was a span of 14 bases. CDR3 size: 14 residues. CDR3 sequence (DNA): TGTGCCACCAGTGCACCCCACGGGCGGACTGAAGCTTTCTTT. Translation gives CATSAPHGRTEAFF.

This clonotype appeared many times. CDR3: CSALQEARSPLHF. The CDR3 DNA follows: TGCAGTGCCTTACAGGAGGCTCGTTCACCCCTCCACTTT. J is TRBJ1-6 and V is TRBV20-1, with D possibly TRBD1 on 5 matching bases. The germline V gene encodes CDR1 DFQATT and CDR2 SNEGSKA (reference sequence). The CDR3 runs 13 residues. Trimming took off 6 bases at V and 9 bases at J, with 15 bases between the two ends.

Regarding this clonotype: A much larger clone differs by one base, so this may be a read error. CDR3 nucleotides: TGTGCCAGCAGTCCGGCCGATGGGAATCAGCCCCAGCATTTT. Encoded protein: CASSPADGNQPQHF. The rearrangement uses TRBV7-9 and TRBJ1-5; D is unclear. Germline CDR1 SEHNR, CDR2 FQNEAQ (reference sequence). Between the trimmed V and J ends, which lost 6 bases and 4 bases, there was a span of 13 bases. This CDR3 spans 14 amino acids.

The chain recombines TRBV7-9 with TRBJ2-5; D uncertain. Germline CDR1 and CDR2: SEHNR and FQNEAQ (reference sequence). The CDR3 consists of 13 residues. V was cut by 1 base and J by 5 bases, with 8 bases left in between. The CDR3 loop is CASSLGYTETQYF. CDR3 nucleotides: TGTGCCAGCAGCTTAGGGTACACGGAGACCCAGTACTTC.

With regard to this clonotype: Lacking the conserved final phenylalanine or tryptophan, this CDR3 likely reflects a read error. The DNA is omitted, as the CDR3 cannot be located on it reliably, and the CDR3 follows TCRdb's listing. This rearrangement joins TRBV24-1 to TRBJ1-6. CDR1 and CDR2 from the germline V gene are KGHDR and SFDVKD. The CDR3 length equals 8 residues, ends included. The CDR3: CATSHPLG.

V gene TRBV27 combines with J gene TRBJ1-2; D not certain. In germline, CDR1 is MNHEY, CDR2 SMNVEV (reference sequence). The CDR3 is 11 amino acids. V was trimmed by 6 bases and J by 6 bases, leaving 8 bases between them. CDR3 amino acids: CASRRVHGYTF. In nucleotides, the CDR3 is TGTGCCAGCAGGAGGGTACATGGCTACACCTTC.

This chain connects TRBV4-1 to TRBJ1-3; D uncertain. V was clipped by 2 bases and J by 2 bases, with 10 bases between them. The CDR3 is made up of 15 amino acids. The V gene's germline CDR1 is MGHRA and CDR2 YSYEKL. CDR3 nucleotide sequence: TGCGCCAGCAGCCAACCCACAGAGGCTGGAAACACCATATATTTT. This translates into CASSQPTEAGNTIYF.

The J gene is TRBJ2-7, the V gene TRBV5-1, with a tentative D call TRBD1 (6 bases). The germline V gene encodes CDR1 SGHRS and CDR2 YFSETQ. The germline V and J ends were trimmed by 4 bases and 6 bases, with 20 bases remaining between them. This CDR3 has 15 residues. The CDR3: CASSPSDRPFGEQYF. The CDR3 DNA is TGCGCCAGCAGCCCGAGCGACAGGCCTTTCGGCGAGCAGTACTTC.

The CDR3 sequence: CAIKDRVVTEAFF. The CDR3 DNA follows: TGTGCCATCAAGGACAGGGTCGTCACTGAAGCTTTCTTT. The chain has TRBV10-3 and TRBJ1-1; 8 bases map to TRBD1. This CDR3 has 13 residues. Trimming removed 7 bases from V and 4 bases from J; junction bases left unmatched: 5. Germline-derived CDR1 and CDR2 are ENHRY and SYGVKD.

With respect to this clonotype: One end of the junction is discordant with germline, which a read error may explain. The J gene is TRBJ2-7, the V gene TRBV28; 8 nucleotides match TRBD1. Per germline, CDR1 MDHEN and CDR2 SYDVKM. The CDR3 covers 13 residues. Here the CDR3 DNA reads TGTGCCGGCAGTCCCGGACAGGGTTTCGAGCAGTACTTC. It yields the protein CAGSPGQGFEQYF.

The CDR3 region has the DNA TGTGCCAGCAGGAAGGTCGCGGGAGGGTTGGCCTACGAGCAGTACTTC. Protein product: CASRKVAGGLAYEQYF. The J gene is TRBJ2-7, the V gene TRBV7-9, with 9 bases that match TRBD2. This CDR3 is 16 amino acids long. J lost 2 bases, V lost 6 bases, and 11 bases had no gene match. Per germline, CDR1 SEHNR and CDR2 FQNEAQ (reference sequence).

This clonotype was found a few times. CDR3 sequence reads: CASSAEGQIYEQYF. The DNA of the CDR3 is TGCGCCAGCAGCGCAGAGGGACAGATTTACGAGCAGTACTTC. This chain uses TRBV5-1 with TRBJ2-7; 7 bases line up with TRBD1. The junction had 8 bases not matched to a gene; V was cut back by 4 bases and J by 4 bases. The CDR3 is 14 residues long. Per germline, CDR1 SGHRS and CDR2 YFSETQ.